One sample yielded the 17 T cell receptor beta chains listed below, sequenced in a study of blood T cells in healthy people across ages. For the second PCR, which ran for about 7 to 12 cycles, a sample-barcoded 5' primer and a J-beta primer mix were used. TCRdb independently ran MiXCR on the 5' RACE reads; one entry per CDR3 protein. This sample has hundreds of thousands of distinct CDR3 sequences, with roughly two fifths found just once. Sequenced sample: blood. Receptors originate from a man of 80 years or more in good health.

This clonotype was seen a few times. This clone may be a read error of a much larger clone one base away. The chain uses TRBV3-1 and TRBJ2-3; D gene unclear. Germline CDR1 is LGHDT and CDR2 is YNNKEL (reference sequence). There are 14 residues in the CDR3. V was trimmed by 1 base and J by 0 bases, leaving 5 bases between them. CDR3 protein: CASSQGASTDTQYF. CDR3 in DNA: TGTGCCAGCAGCCAAGGGGCTAGCACAGATACGCAGTATTTT.

This clonotype was detected only a few times. V gene TRBV5-1 combines with J gene TRBJ2-3, with a weak D call TRBD1 (5 bases). Germline V gives CDR1 SGHRS, CDR2 YFSETQ. V gave up 0 bases and J gave up 0 bases, with 8 bases separating them. This CDR3 has 15 amino acids. The CDR3 protein is CASSLEGASTDTQYF. The DNA of the CDR3 is TGCGCCAGCAGCTTGGAAGGGGCTAGCACAGATACGCAGTATTTT.

The chain couples TRBV24-1 to TRBJ1-2; the D gene is possibly TRBD1 (5 bases). The CDR3 runs to 16 residues. CDR1 is KGHDR, CDR2 SFDVKD, per germline. V lost 3 bases, J lost 0 bases, and 13 bases lay in between. Written as DNA, the CDR3 is TGTGCCACCAGTGATCCGGGGACGGCAGCTAACTATGGCTACACCTTC. It yields the protein CATSDPGTAANYGYTF.

The chain combines TRBV13 with TRBJ1-1, with 7 nucleotides matching TRBD1. V shed 5 bases, J shed 6 bases, and the junction held 6 bases outside the gene matches. This CDR3 has 13 residues. Germline CDR1 and CDR2: PRHDT and FYEKMQ (reference sequence). The CDR3 sequence: CASSRDRASEAFF. CDR3 in DNA: TGTGCCAGCAGCCGGGACAGAGCTTCTGAAGCTTTCTTT.

About this clonotype: This may be a read error, as it is one base from a much larger clone. The J gene is TRBJ2-3, the V gene TRBV29-1, with a tentative D call TRBD2 (6 bases). The CDR3 has 13 residues. The germline V and J ends were trimmed by 7 bases and 3 bases, with 14 bases remaining between them. Germline V gene sequence: CDR1 SQVTM, CDR2 ANQGSEA. The CDR3, as DNA: TGCAGCGGTGATGGGGGGATGACAGATACGCAGTATTTT. Translating gives CSGDGGMTDTQYF.

This clonotype has only a few counts. The V and J genes are TRBV5-1 and TRBJ2-5; TRBD1 matches at 8 bases. V lost 5 bases and J lost 4; bases outside the gene matches: 4. The germline V gene has CDR1 SGHRS and CDR2 YFSETQ. The length of the CDR3 is 13 residues. CDR3 DNA sequence: TGCGCCAGCAGGGACAGGGTGGGAGAGACCCAGTACTTC. Its translation is CASRDRVGETQYF. The complete variable domain, with remaining parts taken from reference TRBV5-1 and TRBJ2-5, reads KAGVTQTPRYLIKTRGQQVTLSCSPISGHRSVSWYQQTPGQGLQFLFEYFSETQRNKGNFPGRFSGRQFSNSRSEMNVSTLELGDSALYLCASRDRVGETQYFGPGTRLLVL.

The gene calls are TRBV6-2 or TRBV6-3 and TRBJ2-5; TRBD1 aligns across 9 bases. Per germline, CDR1 MNHEY and CDR2 SVGEGT. The V gene end was trimmed by 6 bases and the J gene end by 4 bases; junction bases not matched to a gene: 6. The CDR3 is 14 residues long. CDR3 coding DNA: TGTGCCAGCAGGCAAACAGGGGGCGGAGAGACCCAGTACTTC. Its translation: CASRQTGGGETQYF.

This clonotype was detected a few times. V is TRBV20-1 and J is TRBJ2-7; 11 bases match TRBD1. The CDR3 runs to 16 residues. The V gene's germline CDR1 is DFQATT and CDR2 SNEGSKA (reference sequence). Trimming cost V 6 bases and J 2 bases; bases outside gene matches: 12. In DNA, the CDR3 is TGCAGTGCGACCGGGACAGGGGGGCAATTGCCCTACGAGCAGTACTTC. It encodes CSATGTGGQLPYEQYF.

This clonotype has just a few counts. This sequence joins TRBV2 and TRBJ2-3, with D possibly being TRBD2 (5 bases). CDR3 size: 13 residues. Germline V gene sequence: CDR1 SNHLY, CDR2 FYNNEI. Trimming took 5 bases from V and 4 from J, leaving 10 bases between them. The CDR3 DNA reads TGTGCCAGCAGTATGAGCGGCGCAGATACGCAGTATTTT. Translating gives CASSMSGADTQYF.

There are a few counts of this clonotype. The V call is TRBV20-1, the J call TRBJ2-4, with TRBD1 matching 9 bases. The V segment lost 4 bases and the J segment 2 bases; nucleotides outside the gene matches: 6. Looked up from germline, CDR1 is DFQATT and CDR2 is SNEGSKA (reference sequence). The CDR3 runs 15 residues. The CDR3 DNA is TGCAGTGCTACCGGGACAGGGAGGACCAAAAACATTCAGTACTTC. Translation gives CSATGTGRTKNIQYF.

This chain joins TRBV7-3 and TRBJ1-6; a weak D match, TRBD1 (5 bases). The CDR3 covers 15 residues. V shed 6 bases and J shed 10 bases, with 19 bases lying between them. Germline V gene lookup returns CDR1 SGHTA and CDR2 FQGTGA. The CDR3 sequence is CASSSEGRVGSPLHF. DNA of the CDR3: TGTGCCAGCAGTTCCGAAGGCAGGGTTGGATCACCCCTCCACTTT.

This clonotype was found many times. This sequence joins TRBV29-1 and TRBJ2-1, with TRBD2 matching 12 bases. V was pared by 3 bases and J by 9 bases, with 15 bases of the junction left unmatched. CDR3 size: 17 residues. Germline V gives CDR1 SQVTM, CDR2 ANQGSEA. CDR3 protein: CSVDTDPASGRAVEQFF. CDR3 nucleotides: TGCAGCGTTGATACTGACCCAGCTAGCGGGAGGGCGGTTGAGCAGTTCTTC.

The V call is TRBV5-1, the J call TRBJ1-5; D gene uncertain. The ends were cut back, 3 bases at V and 0 bases at J, with 16 bases in the middle. This CDR3 region has 17 residues. Germline V gene lookup returns CDR1 SGHRS and CDR2 YFSETQ. DNA for the CDR3: TGCGCCAGCAGCTCCCCCGCGGGCGGGAGTAGCAATCAGCCCCAGCATTTT. It is translated as CASSSPAGGSSNQPQHF.

This clonotype was observed many times. The J gene is TRBJ2-7, the V gene TRBV7-2; D is unresolved. V lost 5 bases and J 3 bases, leaving 17 bases between the germline ends. The germline V gene encodes CDR1 SGHTA and CDR2 FQGNSA. This CDR3 is built from 15 residues. CDR3 region: CASSHAPAPGYEQYF. The CDR3, as DNA: TGTGCCAGCAGCCACGCCCCCGCGCCGGGCTACGAGCAGTACTTC.

The genes are TRBV28 and TRBJ2-3; 12 bases match TRBD2. Trimming took 1 base from V and 2 from J; bases not matched to a gene: 4. This CDR3 comprises 17 residues. In germline, CDR1 is MDHEN, CDR2 SYDVKM. The CDR3, as DNA: TGTGCCAGCAGTTTATATGCTAGCGGGAGGGACACAGATACGCAGTATTTT. Translating it yields CASSLYASGRDTDTQYF.

V usage is TRBV20-1 and J usage is TRBJ2-1; D uncertain. There are 16 residues in the CDR3. CDR1 DFQATT and CDR2 SNEGSKA come from the germline V gene (reference sequence). V was pared by 0 bases and J by 4 bases, with 16 bases between. The CDR3 region is CSARDPFTEGYNEQFF. The CDR3 coding sequence is TGCAGTGCTAGAGACCCCTTCACTGAAGGGTACAATGAGCAGTTCTTC.

This chain joins TRBV14 and TRBJ2-1; 7 bases match TRBD1. The CDR3 totals 14 residues. V was pared by 4 bases and J by 6 bases, with 6 bases of the junction left unmatched. Per the germline V gene, CDR1 is SGHDN and CDR2 is FVKESK. The CDR3: CASSLQTGFNEQFF. The CDR3 bases are TGTGCCAGCAGCCTTCAGACAGGGTTCAATGAGCAGTTCTTC.